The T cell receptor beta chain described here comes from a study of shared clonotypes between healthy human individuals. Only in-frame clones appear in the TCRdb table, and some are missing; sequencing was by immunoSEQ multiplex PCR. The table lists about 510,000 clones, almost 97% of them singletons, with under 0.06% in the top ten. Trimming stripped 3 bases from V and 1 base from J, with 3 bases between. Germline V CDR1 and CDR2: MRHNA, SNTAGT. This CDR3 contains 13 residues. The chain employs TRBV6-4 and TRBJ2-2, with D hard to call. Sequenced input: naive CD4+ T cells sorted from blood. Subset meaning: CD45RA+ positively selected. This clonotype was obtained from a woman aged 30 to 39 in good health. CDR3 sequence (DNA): TGTGCCAGCAGTGAGGAGAACACCGGGGAGCTGTTTTTT. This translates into CASSEENTGELFF.